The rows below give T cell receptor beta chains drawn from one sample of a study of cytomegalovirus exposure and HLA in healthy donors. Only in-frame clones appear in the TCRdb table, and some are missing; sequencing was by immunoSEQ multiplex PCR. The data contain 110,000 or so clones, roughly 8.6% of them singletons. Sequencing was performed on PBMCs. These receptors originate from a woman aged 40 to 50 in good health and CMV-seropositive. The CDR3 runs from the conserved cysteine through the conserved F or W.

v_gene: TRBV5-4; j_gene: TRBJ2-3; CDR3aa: CASSLWTGADTQYF
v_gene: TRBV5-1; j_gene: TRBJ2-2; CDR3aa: CASSFGESGVLFF
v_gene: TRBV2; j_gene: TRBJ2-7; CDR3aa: CASSVQGNREGYEQYF
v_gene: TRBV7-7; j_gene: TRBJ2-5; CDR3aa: CASSPGVGWETQYF
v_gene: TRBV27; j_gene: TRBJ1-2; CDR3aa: CANPPRDRGGYTF
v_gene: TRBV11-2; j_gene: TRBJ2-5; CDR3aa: CASSRRVLETQYF
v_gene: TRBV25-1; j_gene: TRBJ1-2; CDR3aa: CASRGTGHYGYTF
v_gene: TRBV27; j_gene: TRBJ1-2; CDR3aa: CASSPLRREGYGYTF
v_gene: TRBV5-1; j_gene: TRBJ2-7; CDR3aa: CASSGTNKNEQYF
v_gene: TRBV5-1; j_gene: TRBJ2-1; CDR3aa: CASSLGLEPYNEQFF
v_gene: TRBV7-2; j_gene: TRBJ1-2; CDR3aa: CASSLRSHGYTF
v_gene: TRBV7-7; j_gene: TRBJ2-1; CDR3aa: CASSPEGGPQFF
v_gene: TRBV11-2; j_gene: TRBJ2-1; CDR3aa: CASRRLAGGPNEQFF
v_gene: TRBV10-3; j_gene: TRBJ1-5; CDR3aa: CAISEGEGNQPQHF
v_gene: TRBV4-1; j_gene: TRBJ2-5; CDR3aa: CASSQDSRGTSGGETQYF
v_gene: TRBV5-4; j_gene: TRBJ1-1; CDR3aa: CASSLDGRAVNTEAFF
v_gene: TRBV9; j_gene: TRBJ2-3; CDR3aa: CASSARGQGTRTDTQYF
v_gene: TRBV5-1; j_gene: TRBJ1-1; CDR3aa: CASRRDGNTEAFF
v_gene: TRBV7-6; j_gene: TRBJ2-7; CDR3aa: CASSSRGTGSYEQYF
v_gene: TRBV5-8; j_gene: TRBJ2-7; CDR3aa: CASSVGVAYEQYF
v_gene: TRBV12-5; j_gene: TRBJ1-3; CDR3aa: CASGQLSGNTIYF
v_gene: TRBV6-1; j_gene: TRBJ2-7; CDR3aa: CASSEPGKPPYEQYF
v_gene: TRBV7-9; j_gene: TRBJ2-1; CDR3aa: CASSFGGNKYNEQFF
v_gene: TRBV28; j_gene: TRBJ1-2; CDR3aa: CASSSTTVNGYTF
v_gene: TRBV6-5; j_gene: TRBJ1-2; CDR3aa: CASSTWGDSVDGYTF
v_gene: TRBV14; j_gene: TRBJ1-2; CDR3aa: CASSQRSGRGYTF
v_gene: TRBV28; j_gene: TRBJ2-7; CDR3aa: CASRVPNRGSYEQYF
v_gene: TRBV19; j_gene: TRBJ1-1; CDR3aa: CASSIPGSNTEAFF
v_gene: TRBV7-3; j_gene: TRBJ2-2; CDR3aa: CASSLGLANTGELFF
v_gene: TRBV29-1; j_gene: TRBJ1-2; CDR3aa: CSVAGGFGYYGYTF
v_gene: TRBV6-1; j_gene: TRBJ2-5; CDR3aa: CASAWTGIQETQYF
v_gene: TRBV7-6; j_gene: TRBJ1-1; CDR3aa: CASSLGRQGARDEAFF
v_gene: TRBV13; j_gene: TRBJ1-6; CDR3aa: CASSLGGGSNSPLHF
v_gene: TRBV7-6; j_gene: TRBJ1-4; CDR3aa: CASSLGGGVAGEKLFF
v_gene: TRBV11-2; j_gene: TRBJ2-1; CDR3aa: CASTWRQGIIREQFF
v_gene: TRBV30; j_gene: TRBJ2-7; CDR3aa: CAWSAEGIYEQYF
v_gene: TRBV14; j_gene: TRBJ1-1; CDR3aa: CASSRQGAFTEAFF
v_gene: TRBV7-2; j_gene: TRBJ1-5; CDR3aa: CASSLFYSNQPQHF